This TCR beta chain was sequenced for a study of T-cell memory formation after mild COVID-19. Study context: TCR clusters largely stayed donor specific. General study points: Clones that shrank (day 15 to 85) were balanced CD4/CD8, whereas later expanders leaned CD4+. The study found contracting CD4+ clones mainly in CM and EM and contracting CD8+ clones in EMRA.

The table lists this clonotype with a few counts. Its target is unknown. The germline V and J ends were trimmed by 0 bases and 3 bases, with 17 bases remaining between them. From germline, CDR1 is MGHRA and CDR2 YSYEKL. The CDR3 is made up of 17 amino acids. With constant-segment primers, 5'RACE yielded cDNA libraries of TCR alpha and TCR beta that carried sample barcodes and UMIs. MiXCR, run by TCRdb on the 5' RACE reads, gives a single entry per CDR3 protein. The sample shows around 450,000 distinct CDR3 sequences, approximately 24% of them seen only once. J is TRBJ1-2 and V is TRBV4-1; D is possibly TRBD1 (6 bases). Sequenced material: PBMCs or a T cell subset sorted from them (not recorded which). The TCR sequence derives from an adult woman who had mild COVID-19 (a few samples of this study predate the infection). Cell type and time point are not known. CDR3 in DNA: TGCGCCAGCAGCCAAGACGGCAGGGGCTTGTTTGACTATGGCTACACCTTC. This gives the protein CASSQDGRGLFDYGYTF.